This passage covers 29 T cell receptor beta chains from one sample sequenced in a study of beta chain features in type 1 diabetes. Every isolated RNA sample was fully reverse transcribed, so sequencing captured expressed TCRB transcripts. The table came from immunoSEQ multiplex PCR; TCRdb's copy has only in-frame clones and leaves some out. The table lists about 620,000 clones, roughly 15% of them singletons. Sequenced: naive CD4+ T cells from blood. The receptors were gathered from a man younger than 35 in good health.

This clone was seen more than once but under ten times. This chain uses TRBV7-9 with TRBJ2-5; D uncertain. The CDR3 totals 17 residues. V lost 1 base and J 3 bases, leaving 18 bases between the germline ends. Per germline, CDR1 SEHNR and CDR2 FQNEAQ (reference sequence). CDR3 region: CASSLGSAAATKETQYF. The CDR3 nucleotides read TGTGCCAGCAGCTTAGGGTCCGCGGCTGCAACTAAAGAGACCCAGTACTTC.

There are a few counts of this clone. The chain is built from TRBV11-2 and TRBJ2-2, with D possibly TRBD2 on 8 matching bases. Germline CDR1 reads SGHAT; CDR2 reads FQNNGV. The CDR3 is made up of 17 amino acids. The germline V and J ends were trimmed by 0 bases and 3 bases, with 14 bases remaining between them. DNA for the CDR3: TGTGCCAGCAGCTTAGACGGGAGGGGGCTCCACACCGGGGAGCTGTTTTTT. This sequence encodes CASSLDGRGLHTGELFF.

This clone was seen only a few times. The J gene is TRBJ2-1, the V gene TRBV4-3; no clear D gene. This CDR3 is 16 amino acids long. Trimming cost V 0 bases and J 3 bases, with 12 bases left between them. Germline V gives CDR1 LGHNA, CDR2 YSLEER. The CDR3 DNA follows: TGCGCCAGCAGCCAAGATCCTGTATTCCTCTACAATGAGCAGTTCTTC. Protein product: CASSQDPVFLYNEQFF.

This clone has more than one count but fewer than ten. This chain joins TRBV14 and TRBJ2-1; D might be TRBD1 or TRBD2, each matching 5 bases. The V end was cut by 0 bases, the J end by 0 bases, with 12 bases between. Germline V gene sequence: CDR1 SGHDN, CDR2 FVKESK. The CDR3 is made up of 17 amino acids. The CDR3 DNA reads as TGTGCCAGCAGCCAAGATTCGGGGACCTCCTCCTACAATGAGCAGTTCTTC. It specifies CASSQDSGTSSYNEQFF.

This clone was observed a handful of times. This chain joins TRBV28 and TRBJ2-3, with 9 bases identical to TRBD1. The germline V gene has CDR1 MDHEN and CDR2 SYDVKM. Trimming at V came to 6 bases and at J to 7 bases, leaving 5 bases not matched to a gene. The CDR3 length is 13 residues. CDR3 sequence reads: CASRGQGHNTQYF. DNA of the CDR3: TGTGCCAGCAGGGGACAGGGTCACAATACGCAGTATTTT.

The rearrangement uses TRBV6-5 and TRBJ2-3, with TRBD2 identical over 12 bases. The J segment lost 8 bases and the V segment lost 0 bases, leaving 6 bases of the junction unmatched. CDR1 and CDR2 (germline): MNHEY, SVGAGI. This CDR3 comprises 16 residues. The CDR3 sequence is CASSYSLAGGTFTQYF. The CDR3 DNA is TGTGCCAGCAGTTACTCGCTAGCGGGGGGGACCTTTACGCAGTATTTT.

This clone was detected a few times. This sequence joins TRBV12-5 and TRBJ2-3, with TRBD1 identical over 8 bases. CDR1 is LGHNT and CDR2 is FRNRAP in the germline V gene. V shed 6 bases and J 2 bases; nucleotides not matched to a gene: 4. CDR3 length equals 14 residues. The CDR3 sequence is CASGQDRATDTQYF. DNA for the CDR3: TGTGCTAGTGGCCAGGACAGGGCCACAGATACGCAGTATTTT.

The rearrangement links TRBV29-1 to TRBJ2-7; 10 nucleotides line up with TRBD1. Germline V gene lookup returns CDR1 SQVTM and CDR2 ANQGSEA. J was trimmed by 4 bases and V by 5 bases; bases with no gene match: 8. This CDR3 is built from 14 residues. The CDR3, as DNA: TGCAGCGTTAAACATACGGACAGGGGGTACGAGCAGTACTTC. Protein: CSVKHTDRGYEQYF.

The gene calls are TRBV28 and TRBJ1-1; D remains ambiguous. V dropped 2 bases and J dropped 1 base, with 8 bases sitting between them. The germline gives CDR1 MDHEN, CDR2 SYDVKM. The length of the CDR3 is 14 residues. The CDR3 loop reads CASSLMSANTEAFF. Here the CDR3 DNA reads TGTGCCAGCAGTTTAATGAGTGCGAACACTGAAGCTTTCTTT.

This clone has only a few counts. This chain links TRBV28 with TRBJ2-3, with TRBD2 matching 8 bases. The J segment lost 4 bases and the V segment lost 3 bases, leaving 6 bases of the junction unmatched. In germline, CDR1 is MDHEN, CDR2 SYDVKM. The CDR3 consists of 15 residues. The DNA of the CDR3 is TGTGCCAGCAGTTTGCCTAGCGGGCCCTCAGATACGCAGTATTTT. This translates into CASSLPSGPSDTQYF.

This clone has more than one count but fewer than ten. The chain couples TRBV7-2 to TRBJ2-1; D may be TRBD1 (6 bases). The germline V and J ends were trimmed by 3 bases and 4 bases, with 10 bases remaining between them. In germline, CDR1 is SGHTA, CDR2 FQGNSA. This CDR3 comprises 14 residues. The CDR3 loop is CASSFRQAYNEQFF. The CDR3 nucleotides are TGTGCCAGCAGCTTCCGACAGGCTTACAATGAGCAGTTCTTC.

The V gene is TRBV7-3, the J gene TRBJ1-5; D not resolved. This CDR3 is built from 15 residues. The V gene lost 4 bases and the J gene lost 5 bases, with 15 bases spanning the gap. Germline V gives CDR1 SGHTA, CDR2 FQGTGA. CDR3 coding DNA: TGTGCCAGCAGCTCCTTTCCGGGTAAGGATCAGCCCCAGCATTTT. Translating it yields CASSSFPGKDQPQHF.

The chain couples TRBV5-4 to TRBJ2-6; D is perhaps TRBD2 (6 bases). Germline CDR1 and CDR2: SGHNT and YYREEE (reference sequence). Trimming stripped 0 bases from V and 0 bases from J, with 10 bases between. There are 17 residues in the CDR3. In nucleotides, the CDR3 is TGTGCCAGCAGCTTGGCCCGGGGAGGCTCTGGGGCCAACGTCCTGACTTTC. Encoded protein: CASSLARGGSGANVLTF.

The genes are TRBV27 and TRBJ1-6; D is ambiguous. Germline V gene lookup returns CDR1 MNHEY and CDR2 SMNVEV (reference sequence). V lost 8 bases, J lost 14 bases, and 19 bases lay in between. The CDR3 has 13 amino acids. The CDR3 spells CASARPGIWALHF. DNA of the CDR3: TGTGCCAGCGCTAGACCGGGTATTTGGGCCCTCCACTTT.

This clone has only a few counts. The chain is built from TRBV18 and TRBJ1-1, with D possibly TRBD1 on 5 matching bases. Trimming pared 2 bases from V and 5 bases from J, leaving 12 bases between. CDR1 KGHSH and CDR2 LQKENI come from the germline V gene. This CDR3 has 14 residues. CDR3 protein: CASSPTQGGTEAFF. The CDR3 DNA is TGTGCCAGCTCACCAACCCAGGGAGGAACTGAAGCTTTCTTT.

The chain joins TRBV2 to TRBJ2-7; no definite D call. The CDR3 consists of 12 residues. V shed 3 bases and J shed 3 bases, with 6 bases lying between them. CDR1 SNHLY and CDR2 FYNNEI come from the germline V gene. The CDR3 coding sequence is TGTGCCAGCAGTGAGCGCAACTACGAGCAGTACTTC. It encodes CASSERNYEQYF. The full variable domain, rest sourced from reference TRBV2 and TRBJ2-7, is EPEVTQTPSHQVTQMGQEVILRCVPISNHLYFYWYRQILGQKVEFLVSFYNNEISEKSEIFDDQFSVERPDGSNFTLKIRSTKLEDSAMYFCASSERNYEQYFGPGTRLTVT.

The chain uses TRBV4-3 and TRBJ2-7, with D possibly matching TRBD2 (6 bases). In germline, CDR1 is LGHNA, CDR2 YSLEER. The CDR3 spans 15 residues. V was clipped by 3 bases and J by 5 bases, with 17 bases between them. The CDR3 coding sequence is TGCGCCAGCAGCCACAGGGTCGGGGGTAGGGACGAGCAGTACTTC. Amino acids: CASSHRVGGRDEQYF.

CDR3 loop: CASSHGQVNIQYF. The CDR3 DNA reads TGTGCCAGCAGCCACGGACAGGTTAACATTCAGTACTTC. The chain uses TRBV28 and TRBJ2-4; 7 nucleotides match TRBD1. The CDR3 runs to 13 residues. V lost 6 bases to trimming and J lost 7 bases; unmatched junction nucleotides: 6. In germline, CDR1 is MDHEN, CDR2 SYDVKM. Based on the CDR3 plus reference TRBV28 and TRBJ2-4, the full variable domain is DVKVTQSSRYLVKRTGEKVFLECVQDMDHENMFWYRQDPGLGLRLIYFSYDVKMKEKGDIPEGYSVSREKKERFSLILESASTNQTSMYLCASSHGQVNIQYFGAGTRLSVL.

The rearrangement joins TRBV27 to TRBJ2-5; TRBD1 agrees at 9 bases. The J segment lost 5 bases and the V segment lost 4 bases, leaving 8 bases of the junction unmatched. The CDR3 is made up of 15 amino acids. CDR1 is MNHEY, CDR2 SMNVEV, per germline (reference sequence). The CDR3 DNA reads as TGTGCCAGCAGTTCGTACAGGGGGCGCGGGGAGACCCAGTACTTC. Its protein product is CASSSYRGRGETQYF.

With regard to this clone: Other DNA sequences in the sample encode the same CDR3. The V and J genes are TRBV7-2 and TRBJ1-1, with D unresolved. Germline CDR1 and CDR2: SGHTA and FQGNSA. Trimming pared 3 bases from V and 0 bases from J, leaving 5 bases between. The CDR3 has 13 residues. The CDR3 reads CASSLSVNTEAFF. The DNA of the CDR3 is TGTGCCAGCAGCTTGAGTGTGAACACTGAAGCTTTCTTT.

CDR3 nucleotides: TGTGCCAGCAGCCCGGGAGCGAAAGATACGCAGTATTTT. This translates into CASSPGAKDTQYF. This chain joins TRBV11-3 and TRBJ2-3, with D possibly TRBD2 on 6 matching bases. Germline V gives CDR1 SGHNT, CDR2 YENEEA. V was shortened by 5 bases and J by 5 bases, with 11 bases between the two germline ends. The CDR3 length is 13 residues.

V usage is TRBV6-5 and J usage is TRBJ2-3; D not resolved. The germline gives CDR1 MNHEY, CDR2 SVGAGI. The CDR3 spans 16 residues. Between the trimmed V and J ends, which lost 0 bases and 3 bases, there was a span of 13 bases. For the CDR3, the DNA is TGTGCCAGCAGTTACTCCCTGGGCGGATGGACAGATACGCAGTATTTT. This sequence encodes CASSYSLGGWTDTQYF.

This clone has a handful of counts. The chain has TRBV7-2 and TRBJ2-7; D is possibly TRBD1 (6 bases). The CDR3 extends over 15 amino acids. V gave up 4 bases and J gave up 1 base, with 14 bases separating them. Per germline, CDR1 SGHTA and CDR2 FQGNSA. The CDR3 nucleotides read TGTGCCAGCAGCTCCCGACAGGACGCTTCCTACGAGCAGTACTTC. This encodes CASSSRQDASYEQYF.

The chain employs TRBV7-2 and TRBJ2-7; D unclear. V dropped 1 base and J dropped 3 bases, with 13 bases sitting between them. This CDR3 region has 15 residues. The germline gives CDR1 SGHTA, CDR2 FQGNSA. DNA of the CDR3: TGTGCCAGCAGCTTAGAAGTCCGTCCCCACTACGAGCAGTACTTC. It yields the protein CASSLEVRPHYEQYF.

The V and J genes are TRBV7-2 and TRBJ1-2; 9 nucleotides align to TRBD1. CDR3 length: 15 residues. Looked up from germline, CDR1 is SGHTA and CDR2 is FQGNSA. With 5 bases clipped from V and 10 bases from J, the junction kept 14 bases outside the gene matches. CDR3 nucleotides: TGTGCCAGCAGCCGAGAGGGGGGACAGGGTTCCACCTACACCTTC. It codes for CASSREGGQGSTYTF.

The rearrangement joins TRBV15 to TRBJ1-5, with 9 bases matching TRBD1. From germline, CDR1 is LNHNV and CDR2 YYDKDF (reference sequence). CDR3 length equals 15 residues. V dropped 1 base and J dropped 5; count of bases not matched to a gene: 3. CDR3 DNA sequence: TGTGCCACCAGCAGAGTGTGGACAGGGGATCAGCCCCAGCATTTT. Amino acids: CATSRVWTGDQPQHF.

The sample holds one count of this clone. The chain joins TRBV5-1 to TRBJ1-2; tentatively, D is TRBD1 (6 bases). The CDR3 extends over 14 amino acids. V was trimmed by 1 base and J by 8 bases, leaving 15 bases between them. Looked up from germline, CDR1 is SGHRS and CDR2 is YFSETQ. CDR3 loop: CASSLSRGGVGYTF. CDR3 DNA: TGCGCCAGCAGCTTGTCCAGGGGAGGTGTGGGCTACACCTTC.

The V and J genes are TRBV4-3 and TRBJ2-6; possibly TRBD1 or TRBD2 for D (5 bases each). This CDR3 is 17 amino acids long. Deletions cut 1 base from V and 1 base from J, with 11 bases between. Looked up from germline, CDR1 is LGHNA and CDR2 is YSLEER. The CDR3 coding sequence is TGCGCCAGCAGCCAAGTTCCTTGGGGGTCTGGGGCCAACGTCCTGACTTTC. The encoded protein is CASSQVPWGSGANVLTF.

The chain carries TRBV29-1 and TRBJ2-5; 8 nucleotides agree with TRBD2. V gave up 6 bases and J gave up 3 bases; unmatched junction bases: 15. From germline, CDR1 is SQVTM and CDR2 ANQGSEA. The CDR3 totals 16 residues. The CDR3 region is CSVRRGVGLVEETQYF. The CDR3 DNA sequence: TGCAGCGTCAGGCGGGGGGTAGGCTTGGTGGAAGAGACCCAGTACTTC.